Below, 21 T cell receptor beta chains from the same sample are listed, as sequenced in a study of T-cell reconstitution after alpha-beta-depleted transplantation in children. Preparation of the TCRbeta library used unique molecular identifiers. One entry per CDR3 protein results from TCRdb running MiXCR on the PCR reads. The table includes some 840,000 distinct CDR3 sequences, 15% to 20% detected once. Sequencing used PBMCs, mostly from graft donor cells, obtained 360 days after TCRalphabeta/CD19-depleted stem cell transplant. These receptors originate from a male patient between 10 and 17 years old who had a stem cell transplant for acute lymphoblastic leukemia, so the T cells may come from the graft donor.

The chain carries TRBV2 and TRBJ2-1; possible D gene TRBD1, 6 bases. CDR3 length equals 13 residues. Germline V CDR1 and CDR2: SNHLY, FYNNEI. Trimming removed 10 bases at V and 7 bases at J, with 17 bases between. As DNA, the CDR3 is TGTGCCACCCAGAGAGGGGGAGTAAATGAGCAGTTCTTC. Translating it yields CATQRGGVNEQFF. The entire variable domain, with the rest obtained from reference TRBV2 and TRBJ2-1, is as follows: EPEVTQTPSHQVTQMGQEVILRCVPISNHLYFYWYRQILGQKVEFLVSFYNNEISEKSEIFDDQFSVERPDGSNFTLKIRSTKLEDSAMYFCATQRGGVNEQFFGPGTRLTVL.

The genes are TRBV29-1 and TRBJ2-1; 8 bases are a match to TRBD1. The CDR3 runs to 14 residues. The V and J ends lost 4 bases and 8 bases, in that order; junction bases with no gene match: 10. CDR1 and CDR2 (germline): SQVTM, ANQGSEA. CDR3 amino acids: CSVAPGQGRYEQFF. In nucleotides, the CDR3 is TGCAGCGTTGCCCCAGGACAGGGAAGGTATGAGCAGTTCTTC.

The rearrangement joins TRBV30 to TRBJ1-2, with a weak D call TRBD1 (5 bases). This CDR3 has 14 amino acids. The germline CDR1 and CDR2 sequences are GTSNPN and SVGIG (reference sequence). Trimming took off 8 bases at V and 2 bases at J, with 18 bases between the two ends. CDR3 nucleotide sequence: TGTGCCAGAACGACTTTTGACAGCAACTATGGCTACACCTTC. It is translated as CARTTFDSNYGYTF.

This rearrangement joins TRBV5-1 to TRBJ2-7; no definite D call. Trimming took 0 bases from V and 2 from J, leaving 18 bases between them. CDR3 length equals 17 residues. The germline CDR1 and CDR2 sequences are SGHRS and YFSETQ. The CDR3 coding sequence is TGCGCCAGCAGCTTGGGGGTAGGTTATAGCTTGACCTACGAGCAGTACTTC. This translates into CASSLGVGYSLTYEQYF. The full variable domain, in which reference TRBV5-1 and TRBJ2-7 provide the parts outside the CDR3, is KAGVTQTPRYLIKTRGQQVTLSCSPISGHRSVSWYQQTPGQGLQFLFEYFSETQRNKGNFPGRFSGRQFSNSRSEMNVSTLELGDSALYLCASSLGVGYSLTYEQYFGPGTRLTVT.

The chain uses TRBV12-3 or TRBV12-4 and TRBJ1-3; 7 nucleotides align to TRBD1. This CDR3 is built from 17 residues. Trimming cost V 7 bases and J 6 bases; bases outside gene matches: 18. CDR3 nucleotide sequence: TGTGCCAGCACCGAAGCTCCGAACCAAGGGGGCCAAAACACCATATATTTT. Its protein product is CASTEAPNQGGQNTIYF.

In its sample, this clonotype was seen many times. The chain uses TRBV9 and TRBJ1-1; D is uncertain. V lost 2 bases to trimming and J lost 5 bases, with 16 bases between them. Germline CDR1 and CDR2: SGDLS and YYNGEE. The CDR3 length is 15 residues. CDR3 in DNA: TGTGCCAGCAGCGTCTTGACGACCCCGGGGACTGAAGCTTTCTTT. It encodes CASSVLTTPGTEAFF.

This clonotype was found a few times. V and J are TRBV5-8 and TRBJ2-1, with 7 bases matching TRBD2. CDR1 is SGHTS, CDR2 YDEGEE, per germline. Trimming at V came to 2 bases and at J to 3 bases, leaving 5 bases not matched to a gene. The CDR3 consists of 15 residues. In DNA, the CDR3 is TGTGCCAGCAGCTTTGGACTAGGAAGCTACAATGAGCAGTTCTTC. Its translation is CASSFGLGSYNEQFF.

The CDR3 region has the DNA TGCGCCAGCAGCCAACCGGACAGGGCCCAGTATTTT. This sequence encodes CASSQPDRAQYF. This chain connects TRBV4-1 to TRBJ2-3; 8 bases map to TRBD1. The V gene end was trimmed by 2 bases and the J gene end by 12 bases; junction bases not matched to a gene: 4. This CDR3 has 12 amino acids. Germline lookup yields CDR1 MGHRA and CDR2 YSYEKL.

This clonotype was counted at least ten times. The chain employs TRBV20-1 and TRBJ2-7; no reliable D call. From germline, CDR1 is DFQATT and CDR2 SNEGSKA (reference sequence). The CDR3 contains 12 residues. Trimming took 4 bases from V and 0 from J, leaving 7 bases between them. The CDR3 DNA reads TGCAGTGCTACCCGTTCCTCCTACGAGCAGTACTTC. Translating gives CSATRSSYEQYF.

This clonotype was seen a handful of times. V is TRBV20-1 and J is TRBJ2-7; D unclear. The V gene's germline CDR1 is DFQATT and CDR2 SNEGSKA (reference sequence). CDR3 size: 12 residues. Trimming stripped 6 bases from V and 6 bases from J, with 15 bases between. CDR3 amino acids: CSALGPPTEQYF. Here the CDR3 DNA reads TGCAGTGCCCTAGGGCCTCCTACCGAGCAGTACTTC.

V gene TRBV4-1 combines with J gene TRBJ2-1; TRBD2 matches at 9 bases. Germline loops: CDR1 MGHRA, CDR2 YSYEKL. The junction had 12 bases not matched to a gene; V was cut back by 0 bases and J by 15 bases. The CDR3 consists of 15 residues. The CDR3 loop is CASSQDGAGGLFLFF. Here the CDR3 DNA reads TGCGCCAGCAGCCAAGATGGGGCGGGAGGGCTCTTTTTGTTCTTC.

This clonotype came up a few times. The chain uses TRBV4-1 and TRBJ2-7; 11 nucleotides line up with TRBD2. Per germline, CDR1 MGHRA and CDR2 YSYEKL. This CDR3 is built from 18 residues. The junction had 10 bases not matched to a gene; V was cut back by 1 base and J by 2 bases. The CDR3 coding sequence is TGCGCCAGCAGCCAAGTCCCTTCGACTAGCGGGACCGCCTACGAGCAGTACTTC. Amino acids: CASSQVPSTSGTAYEQYF.

This clonotype has only a few counts. The gene calls are TRBV5-1 and TRBJ2-3, with D unclear. The CDR3 totals 13 residues. Looked up from germline, CDR1 is SGHRS and CDR2 is YFSETQ. V was shortened by 5 bases and J by 2 bases, with 9 bases between the two germline ends. CDR3 residues: CASSEPFTDTQYF. The DNA of the CDR3 is TGCGCCAGCAGTGAGCCGTTCACAGATACGCAGTATTTT.

The rearrangement joins TRBV6-1 to TRBJ1-1; tentatively, D is TRBD1 (5 bases). The V gene lost 4 bases and the J gene lost 1 base, with 13 bases spanning the gap. Germline-derived CDR1 and CDR2 are MNHNS and SASEGT. This CDR3 comprises 15 residues. Written as DNA, the CDR3 is TGTGCCAGCAGTGCATGGAGGGGTGGGAACACTGAAGCTTTCTTT. It yields the protein CASSAWRGGNTEAFF.

V gene TRBV27 combines with J gene TRBJ2-1; the D gene is possibly TRBD2 (6 bases). CDR1 and CDR2 (germline): MNHEY, SMNVEV (reference sequence). The V gene lost 4 bases and the J gene lost 2 bases, with 21 bases spanning the gap. The CDR3 runs 18 residues. The CDR3 reads CASSSDRDFEFAYNEQFF. CDR3 nucleotide sequence: TGTGCCAGCAGTTCCGACCGGGACTTTGAATTTGCCTACAATGAGCAGTTCTTC.

The chain employs TRBV5-1 and TRBJ2-3; 13 nucleotides align to TRBD2. Unmatched junction bases numbered 8, after V lost 0 bases and J lost 4 bases. The CDR3 has 18 residues. Germline-derived CDR1 and CDR2 are SGHRS and YFSETQ. CDR3 DNA sequence: TGCGCCAGCAGCTTGGATTGGACTAGCGGGAGCTGGTCAGATACGCAGTATTTT. Translated: CASSLDWTSGSWSDTQYF. Full variable domain (missing parts from reference TRBV5-1 and TRBJ2-3): KAGVTQTPRYLIKTRGQQVTLSCSPISGHRSVSWYQQTPGQGLQFLFEYFSETQRNKGNFPGRFSGRQFSNSRSEMNVSTLELGDSALYLCASSLDWTSGSWSDTQYFGPGTRLTVL.

V is TRBV5-1 and J is TRBJ2-7, with 7 bases matching TRBD2. V gave up 2 bases and J gave up 0 bases; unmatched junction bases: 5. CDR1 and CDR2 from the germline V gene are SGHRS and YFSETQ. The CDR3 consists of 15 residues. CDR3 nucleotide sequence: TGCGCCAGCAGCTTAGGGGCTAGCGGCTCCTACGAGCAGTACTTC. Protein sequence: CASSLGASGSYEQYF.

The CDR3 DNA reads as TGTGCCAGCAGCTTAAGCAGGGGGCTCGCCTACGAGCAGTACTTC. This codes for CASSLSRGLAYEQYF. V usage is TRBV11-2 and J usage is TRBJ2-7, with TRBD1 matching over 8 bases. This CDR3 has 15 amino acids. CDR1 SGHAT and CDR2 FQNNGV come from the germline V gene. V was clipped by 2 bases and J by 2 bases; unmatched bases: 5. Full variable domain (rest looked up from reference TRBV11-2 and TRBJ2-7): EAGVAQSPRYKIIEKRQSVAFWCNPISGHATLYWYQQILGQGPKLLIQFQNNGVVDDSQLPKDRFSAERLKGVDSTLKIQPAKLEDSAVYLCASSLSRGLAYEQYFGPGTRLTVT.

The chain has TRBV19 and TRBJ2-2, with D unclear. Looked up from germline, CDR1 is LNHDA and CDR2 is SQIVND (reference sequence). The CDR3 totals 15 residues. Trimming took 3 bases from V and 5 from J, leaving 13 bases between them. Written as DNA, the CDR3 is TGTGCCAGTAGTATCGGCCTGATAGAGACCGGGGAGCTGTTTTTT. It specifies CASSIGLIETGELFF.

This chain uses TRBV7-9 with TRBJ2-7; D is ambiguous. V was trimmed by 0 bases and J by 0 bases, leaving 15 bases between them. CDR1 is SEHNR, CDR2 FQNEAQ, per germline (reference sequence). This CDR3 is built from 17 residues. In DNA, the CDR3 is TGTGCCAGCAGCTTAGCGATAGCAGTCTCTCCCTCCTACGAGCAGTACTTC. Protein product: CASSLAIAVSPSYEQYF.

This clonotype was detected only a few times. The V and J genes are TRBV10-3 and TRBJ2-6; a possible D gene is TRBD2 (5 bases). Germline CDR1 ENHRY, CDR2 SYGVKD. The CDR3 covers 11 residues. Trimming removed 8 bases at V and 18 bases at J, with 17 bases between. The CDR3 DNA sequence: TGTGCCATCGGTCAGAGGACGGAGGCGACTTTC. Translated: CAIGQRTEATF.